This T cell receptor beta chain was obtained from a study of Ad26.COV2.S vaccination and SARS-CoV-2 variants. Study-wide context: A participant enrolled in the COV1001 Ad26.COV2.S trial arm provided the sample.

V dropped 4 bases and J dropped 1 base, with 13 bases sitting between them. The CDR3 is 15 residues long. Germline V gives CDR1 SGHTS, CDR2 YDEGEE. The protocol was immunoSEQ multiplex PCR, while the TCRdb copy is restricted to in-frame clones and leaves out a portion. The profile shows about 330,000 clones, roughly 90% of them singletons. Specified treatment: 15 to 20 received Ad26.COV2.S at low or high dose, single or two shots; several received placebo; per-sample allocation not given. Day 63 after the first vaccine or placebo injection was the time point for sampling. The sequence derives from a person between 18 and 65 years old who received the Ad26.COV2.S COVID-19 vaccine or a placebo. The chain carries TRBV5-8 and TRBJ2-3; no firm D call. The sample here was peripheral blood, taken in a trial of Ad26.COV2.S vaccine versus placebo. CDR3 bases: TGTGCCAGCAGCCCCGACTCTTCCCGCACAGATACGCAGTATTTT. This gives the protein CASSPDSSRTDTQYF.